Below, one T cell receptor beta chain is given with its context. These data are taken from a study of cytomegalovirus exposure and HLA in healthy donors. Primers: 60 Vbeta forward and 13 Jbeta reverse. Profiled with immunoSEQ multiplex PCR; TCRdb holds only in-frame clones, not every one. Of roughly 76,000 clones in the sample, about 80% were seen once. The CDR3 length is 13 residues. Germline V CDR1 and CDR2: MDHEN, SYDVKM. Germline trimming cut 6 bases from V and 3 bases from J; bases unmatched to any gene: 2. Sequencing input: PBMCs. The chain combines TRBV28 with TRBJ2-5; 9 bases are shared with TRBD2. This sequence was found in a man between 25 and 39 years old in good health and CMV-seronegative. The CDR3 protein is CASRRTSEETQYF. In DNA, the CDR3 is TGTGCCAGCAGACGGACTAGCGAAGAGACCCAGTACTTC.